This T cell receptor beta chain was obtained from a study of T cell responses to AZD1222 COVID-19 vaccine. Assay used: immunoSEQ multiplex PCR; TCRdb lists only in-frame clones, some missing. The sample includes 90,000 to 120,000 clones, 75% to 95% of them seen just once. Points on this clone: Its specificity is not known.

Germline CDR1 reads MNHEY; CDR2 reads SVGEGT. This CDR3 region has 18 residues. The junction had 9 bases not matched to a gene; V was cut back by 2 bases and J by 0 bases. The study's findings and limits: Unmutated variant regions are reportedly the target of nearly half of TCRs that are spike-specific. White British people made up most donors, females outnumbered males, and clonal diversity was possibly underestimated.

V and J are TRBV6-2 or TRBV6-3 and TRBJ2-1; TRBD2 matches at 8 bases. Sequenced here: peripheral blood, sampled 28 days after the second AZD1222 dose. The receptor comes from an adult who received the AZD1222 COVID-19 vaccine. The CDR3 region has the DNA TGTGCCAGCAGTTACCGACCTGGACTAGCCTTCTCCTACAATGAGCAGTTCTTC. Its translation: CASSYRPGLAFSYNEQFF.